This TCR beta chain appears in the sequencing data of a study of cytomegalovirus exposure and HLA in healthy donors. Germline V gene data show CDR1 as LNHDA and CDR2 as SQIVND (reference sequence). V was cut by 5 bases and J by 0 bases, with 11 bases left in between. The CDR3 is 15 residues long. Broader study findings: Reportedly, diagnosis of cytomegalovirus status by the classifier showed high specificity and sensitivity.

The table lists this clone with a few counts. No antigen is known for it. The donors were part of the validation cohort, which consisted of 120 subjects and was separate from the first cohort of 666 subjects. Assay: immunoSEQ multiplex PCR; the TCRdb copy retains only in-frame clones and omits some. The sample contains 150,000 to 250,000 clones, about 81% of which appear only once. Sequencing was done on a sample of PBMCs. This rearrangement joins TRBV19 to TRBJ1-3; D not resolved. The TCR comes from a woman under 40 in good health and CMV-seronegative. The CDR3 DNA reads TGTGCCAGTAGTGCAGGTGCGTTCTCTGGAAACACCATATATTTT. Protein: CASSAGAFSGNTIYF.